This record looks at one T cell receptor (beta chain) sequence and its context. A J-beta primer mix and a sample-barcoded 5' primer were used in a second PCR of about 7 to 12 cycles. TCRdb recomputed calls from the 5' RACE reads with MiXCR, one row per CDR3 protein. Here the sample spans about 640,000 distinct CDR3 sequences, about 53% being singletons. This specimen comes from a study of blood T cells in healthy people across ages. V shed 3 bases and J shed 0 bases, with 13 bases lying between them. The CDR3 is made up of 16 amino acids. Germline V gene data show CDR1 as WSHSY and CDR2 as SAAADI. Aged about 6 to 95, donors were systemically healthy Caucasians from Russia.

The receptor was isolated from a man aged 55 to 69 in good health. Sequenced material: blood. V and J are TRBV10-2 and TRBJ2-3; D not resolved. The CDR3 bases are TGCGCCAGCAGTGACCCCGTTGGCGACAGCACAGATACGCAGTATTTT. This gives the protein CASSDPVGDSTDTQYF.